These T cell receptor beta chains were read from a single sample in a study of CD8+ T cells in alopecia areata. Assay used: immunoSEQ multiplex PCR; TCRdb lists only in-frame clones, some missing. In the table there are under 70,000 clones, approximately 61% of which are singletons. The sample consisted of CD8+ T cells sorted from blood, taken at week 0. The receptors derive from a human donor with alopecia areata. Both conserved end residues are part of each CDR3.

v_call cdr3_length cdr3_aa
TRBV30 15 CAWSVGTGLNYGYTF
TRBV30 13 CAGSGTFYNEQFF
TRBV5-4 15 CASSSGTSGTDTQYF
TRBV9 15 CASSVAAASSYEQYF
TRBV5-1 14 CASRLTRDYNEQFF
TRBV9 15 CASSVDDYINSPLHF
TRBV6-5 13 CASSYTGDTEAFF
TRBV9 14 CASSVEGLGETQYF
TRBV7-9 15 CASEDRPGHTDTQYF
TRBV15 15 CATSRDQGRGQPQHF
TRBV7-9 15 CASSHILDRDGKLFF
TRBV9 14 CASSVGGAPETQYF
TRBV5-1 13 CASRLVDPNEQFF
TRBV4-3 17 CASSSSPGQGFTGELFF
TRBV4-2 18 CASSQDRQGGRYNSPLHF
TRBV19 14 CASSPGTGPYEQYF
TRBV7-9 12 CASSLALNEQYF
TRBV19 13 CASSIWATDTQYF
TRBV5-4 17 CASSTAGQGARIYGYTF
TRBV5-1 14 CASSWTSGNDEQFF
TRBV6-5 12 CASSYAGTEAFF
TRBV29-1 11 CSVETYNEQFF
TRBV6-5 12 CASSYVGEKLFF
TRBV7-6 13 CASSLAGAYEQYF
TRBV11-2 15 CASSSSGYSVDTQYF
TRBV6-5 14 CASSYSDGSYEQYF
TRBV9 13 CASSVGQGGEQYF
TRBV29-1 15 CSVPGTGGEENIQYF
TRBV7-9 15 CASSLVLGGDYGYTF
TRBV10-3 10 CAIQGDTQYF
TRBV2 15 CATNSEAASGYEQYF
TRBV7-6 15 CASSLGGTSGKEQYF
TRBV25-1 13 CASSQDTNEKLFF
TRBV7-6 13 CASSLSVNTEAFF